The 23 T cell receptor beta chains given below trace back to one sample, sequenced in a study of blood T cell repertoires in COVID-19. TCRdb's copy holds only in-frame clones and misses some; the assay was immunoSEQ multiplex PCR. The sample holds 65,000 to 85,000 clones, 88% seen once. The sample taken for sequencing was peripheral blood. The receptors here all came from a human donor in a cohort sampled during active COVID-19.

The chain uses TRBV28 and TRBJ2-6, with D possibly being TRBD1 (6 bases). V shed 4 bases and J shed 2 bases, with 12 bases lying between them. The CDR3 loop spans 16 amino acids. CDR1 is MDHEN, CDR2 SYDVKM, per germline. The DNA of the CDR3 is TGTGCCAGCAGTTCCGTCAACAGGGCTGGGGCCAACGTCCTGACTTTC. It yields the protein CASSSVNRAGANVLTF.

This clone is a singleton in its sample. CDR3 nucleotide sequence: TGTGCCAGCAGTGACGACAGGGGGTATGGCTACACCTTC. Translated: CASSDDRGYGYTF. The chain combines TRBV27 with TRBJ1-2, with 9 bases fitting TRBD1. The CDR3 loop spans 13 amino acids. Germline values: CDR1 MNHEY, CDR2 SMNVEV (reference sequence). Trimming at V came to 5 bases and at J to 5 bases, leaving 3 bases not matched to a gene.

The V and J genes are TRBV3-1 (or the pseudogene TRBV3-2) and TRBJ2-1; unclear D gene. In germline, CDR1 is LGHDT, CDR2 YNNKEL (reference sequence). Deletions cut 2 bases from V and 9 bases from J, with 8 bases between. The length of the CDR3 is 12 residues. As DNA, the CDR3 is TGTGCCAGCAGCCAAAGATGGGCTGAGCAGTTCTTC. It specifies CASSQRWAEQFF.

This rearrangement joins TRBV4-2 to TRBJ2-1, with TRBD2 matching 12 bases. CDR1 and CDR2 (germline): LGHNA, YNFKEQ. This CDR3 is 14 amino acids long. The V gene end was trimmed by 6 bases and the J gene end by 5 bases; junction bases not matched to a gene: 2. CDR3: CASRRLAGDNEQFF. The CDR3 coding sequence is TGTGCCAGCAGAAGACTAGCGGGAGACAATGAGCAGTTCTTC.

This rearrangement joins TRBV19 to TRBJ1-4; the match to TRBD1 covers 12 bases. V shed 7 bases and J 13 bases; nucleotides not matched to a gene: 22. Germline CDR1 reads LNHDA; CDR2 reads SQIVND (reference sequence). This CDR3 is built from 18 residues. CDR3 nucleotides: TGTGCCAGTAATGGTCGTTATCAGGGACAGGGGGCCCGTAGGGGACTGTTTTTT. This encodes CASNGRYQGQGARRGLFF.

The chain is built from TRBV28 and TRBJ2-1; the match to TRBD2 covers 8 bases. Germline CDR1 is MDHEN and CDR2 is SYDVKM. Unmatched junction bases numbered 13, after V lost 6 bases and J lost 9 bases. CDR3 length equals 15 residues. The CDR3 region is CASRPPGTRLAEQFF. The DNA of the CDR3 is TGTGCCAGCAGGCCCCCCGGGACTAGGCTGGCTGAGCAGTTCTTC.

The chain employs TRBV18 and TRBJ1-1, with D possibly matching TRBD1 (5 bases). The germline gives CDR1 KGHSH, CDR2 LQKENI. The CDR3 covers 16 residues. Trimming shortened V by 3 bases and J by 1 base, and 15 bases separated the two germline ends. This chain's CDR3 is CASSPLESGPNTEAFF. CDR3 nucleotide sequence: TGTGCCAGCTCACCGTTAGAGTCAGGGCCGAACACTGAAGCTTTCTTT.

V and J are TRBV6-5 and TRBJ2-5; the D is unclear. CDR1 MNHEY and CDR2 SVGAGI come from the germline V gene. This CDR3 is built from 13 residues. Trimming pared 7 bases from V and 3 bases from J, leaving 12 bases between. Written as DNA, the CDR3 is TGTGCCAGCAAAGTGAGAGGCGAAGAGACCCAGTACTTC. Its protein product is CASKVRGEETQYF.

The V gene is TRBV3-1 (or the pseudogene TRBV3-2), the J gene TRBJ1-3; D is undetermined. From germline, CDR1 is LGHDT and CDR2 YNNKEL (reference sequence). The CDR3 loop spans 13 amino acids. V lost 2 bases and J lost 0, with 2 bases in between. The CDR3, as DNA: TGTGCCAGCAGCCAACTCTCTGGAAACACCATATATTTT. Translation gives CASSQLSGNTIYF.

The chain carries TRBV5-8 and TRBJ2-2; 8 bases line up with TRBD2. Losses at the gene ends were 4 bases for V and 5 bases for J; bases not matched to a gene: 10. Germline CDR1 and CDR2: SGHTS and YDEGEE. This CDR3 has 16 residues. CDR3 sequence (DNA): TGTGCCAGCAGCGGCACTGGACTAGCTGGTACCGGGGAGCTGTTTTTT. This translates into CASSGTGLAGTGELFF.

This clone was recorded a few times. The chain carries TRBV5-6 and TRBJ1-2; maybe TRBD1 (5 bases). This CDR3 spans 13 amino acids. Germline values: CDR1 SGHDT, CDR2 YYEEEE. Deletions cut 4 bases from V and 4 bases from J, with 11 bases between. CDR3 amino acids: CASSKGLFYGYTF. CDR3 in DNA: TGTGCCAGCAGCAAGGGACTTTTCTATGGCTACACCTTC.

V usage is TRBV7-6 and J usage is TRBJ1-6; tentatively, D is TRBD1 (5 bases). CDR3 length equals 14 residues. Germline V CDR1 and CDR2: SGHVS, FNYEAQ. V shed 3 bases and J shed 4 bases, with 7 bases lying between them. DNA of the CDR3: TGTGCCAGCAGCTTGGCAGGGTATAATTCACCCCTCCACTTT. It yields the protein CASSLAGYNSPLHF.

The rearrangement joins TRBV4-1 to TRBJ2-5; TRBD2 agrees at 10 bases. Germline loops: CDR1 MGHRA, CDR2 YSYEKL. The junction had 0 bases not matched to a gene; V was cut back by 1 base and J by 7 bases. The CDR3 sequence is 13 residues long. The CDR3 here is CASSQGLAGTQYF. The CDR3 DNA is TGCGCCAGCAGCCAAGGACTAGCGGGGACCCAGTACTTC.

V usage is TRBV9 and J usage is TRBJ1-1, with 9 bases fitting TRBD1. The CDR3 spans 14 residues. V was clipped by 4 bases and J by 5 bases; unmatched bases: 6. Germline V gives CDR1 SGDLS, CDR2 YYNGEE. DNA of the CDR3: TGTGCCAGCAGCCATGGGACAGGGAGTACTGAAGCTTTCTTT. Its translation is CASSHGTGSTEAFF.

The V call is TRBV18, the J call TRBJ1-4; D is uncertain. Germline CDR1 KGHSH, CDR2 LQKENI. This CDR3 has 18 amino acids. The ends were cut back, 3 bases at V and 0 bases at J, with 17 bases in the middle. CDR3 in amino acids: CASSPNHSNKATNEKLFF. As DNA, the CDR3 is TGTGCCAGCTCACCCAACCACTCTAATAAAGCAACTAATGAAAAACTGTTTTTT.

This chain joins TRBV7-9 and TRBJ1-2, with 11 bases identical to TRBD1. This CDR3 spans 14 amino acids. Per the germline V gene, CDR1 is SEHNR and CDR2 is FQNEAQ (reference sequence). The junction had 3 bases not matched to a gene; V was cut back by 5 bases and J by 4 bases. The CDR3 here is CASSVGTGGYGYTF. The CDR3, as DNA: TGTGCCAGCAGCGTGGGGACAGGGGGCTATGGCTACACCTTC.

The CDR3 reads CASSLNRGPYEQYF. CDR3 nucleotides: TGTGCCAGCAGCTTAAACAGGGGGCCCTACGAGCAGTACTTC. The V call is TRBV7-3, the J call TRBJ2-7; 9 positions match TRBD1. V trimming: 1 base; J trimming: 2 bases; junction bases outside the gene matches: 0. The CDR3 runs to 14 residues. Germline CDR1 is SGHTA and CDR2 is FQGTGA.

The chain carries TRBV18 and TRBJ2-1, with 14 positions matching TRBD2. The CDR3 length is 15 residues. The V gene end was trimmed by 2 bases and the J gene end by 10 bases; junction bases not matched to a gene: 4. From germline, CDR1 is KGHSH and CDR2 LQKENI. CDR3 nucleotide sequence: TGTGCCAGCTCACCAGGGACTAGCGGGAGACGGGAGCAGTTCTTC. Translation gives CASSPGTSGRREQFF. Together with reference TRBV18 and TRBJ2-1, the CDR3 gives the full variable domain: NAGVMQNPRHLVRRRGQEARLRCSPMKGHSHVYWYRQLPEEGLKFMVYLQKENIIDESGMPKERFSAEFPKEGPSILRIQQVVRGDSAAYFCASSPGTSGRREQFFGPGTRLTVL.

This chain connects TRBV5-4 to TRBJ2-3; D may be TRBD1 (6 bases). The V end was cut by 4 bases, the J end by 3 bases, with 15 bases between. CDR1 and CDR2 from the germline V gene are SGHNT and YYREEE (reference sequence). The CDR3 has 15 residues. The chain's CDR3 is CASSQIQGPTDTQYF. DNA for the CDR3: TGTGCCAGCAGCCAAATTCAGGGGCCAACAGATACGCAGTATTTT.

This chain uses TRBV3-1 (or the pseudogene TRBV3-2) with TRBJ1-1, with TRBD1 as a possible D gene (5 bases). The CDR3 runs 15 residues. Germline CDR1 reads LGHDT; CDR2 reads YNNKEL (reference sequence). V was shortened by 2 bases and J by 0 bases, with 10 bases between the two germline ends. CDR3 in DNA: TGTGCCAGCAGCCAAAATGGGGGGATGAACACTGAAGCTTTCTTT. This encodes CASSQNGGMNTEAFF.

The chain is built from TRBV30 and TRBJ1-6; possibly TRBD1 for D (6 bases). Germline loops: CDR1 GTSNPN, CDR2 SVGIG (reference sequence). Trimming took off 1 base at V and 7 bases at J, with 8 bases between the two ends. The CDR3 spans 13 residues. The CDR3 bases are TGTGCCTGGAGTGGCACAGGGAATTCACCCCTCCACTTT. Translated, it gives CAWSGTGNSPLHF.

This chain links TRBV5-1 with TRBJ2-2; D may be TRBD2 (5 bases). The length of the CDR3 is 17 residues. V lost 0 bases and J 1 base, leaving 13 bases between the germline ends. Looked up from germline, CDR1 is SGHRS and CDR2 is YFSETQ. The CDR3 sequence is CASSLGATSLNTGELFF. The CDR3 DNA follows: TGCGCCAGCAGCTTGGGGGCCACTAGTTTGAACACCGGGGAGCTGTTTTTT. The variable domain in full, with the rest retrieved from reference TRBV5-1 and TRBJ2-2, is KAGVTQTPRYLIKTRGQQVTLSCSPISGHRSVSWYQQTPGQGLQFLFEYFSETQRNKGNFPGRFSGRQFSNSRSEMNVSTLELGDSALYLCASSLGATSLNTGELFFGEGSRLTVL.

This chain connects TRBV11-2 to TRBJ1-4; 8 positions match TRBD1. Germline CDR1 reads SGHAT; CDR2 reads FQNNGV. V gave up 5 bases and J gave up 3 bases; unmatched junction bases: 5. This CDR3 spans 15 amino acids. The CDR3 reads CASSRKQGANEKLFF. DNA for the CDR3: TGTGCCAGCAGCCGAAAACAGGGGGCTAATGAAAAACTGTTTTTT.